These 9 T cell receptor beta chains were sequenced from one sample in a study of response to subunit inactivated influenza vaccine. One entry per CDR3 protein, called by TCRdb with MiXCR from the RT-PCR reads. The sample records roughly 790,000 distinct CDR3 sequences, 20% to 25% being singletons. Sequencing was performed on PBMCs from blood, taken around 5 days after vaccination. Receptors were obtained from a middle-aged man who received an inactivated influenza vaccine.

The chain combines TRBV6-5 with TRBJ2-3, with D hard to call. In germline, CDR1 is MNHEY, CDR2 SVGAGI. The CDR3 loop spans 16 amino acids. V was cut by 2 bases and J by 3 bases, with 15 bases left in between. CDR3 sequence: CASSYNGIGFTDTQYF. CDR3 nucleotide sequence: TGTGCCAGCAGTTACAACGGTATAGGGTTTACAGATACGCAGTATTTT.

This clonotype showed up just a few times. The rearrangement links TRBV5-1 to TRBJ2-1; 10 bases fit TRBD2. Per germline, CDR1 SGHRS and CDR2 YFSETQ. The ends lost 6 bases at V and 10 bases at J; junction bases unmatched: 10. The CDR3 sequence is 14 residues long. CDR3 nucleotide sequence: TGCGCCAGCACGCCTAGCGGGGGAGCAGGAGAGCAGTTCTTC. Its translation: CASTPSGGAGEQFF.

The genes are TRBV5-1 and TRBJ1-2; D perhaps matches TRBD1 (5 bases). CDR3 length: 15 amino acids. Germline-derived CDR1 and CDR2 are SGHRS and YFSETQ. Trimming cost V 2 bases and J 4 bases, with 15 bases left between them. The CDR3 DNA follows: TGCGCCAGCAGCTTCGGGGACGGGTACTCCTATGGCTACACCTTC. Encoded protein: CASSFGDGYSYGYTF.

The chain is built from TRBV6-1 and TRBJ2-1; D gene unclear. V shed 10 bases and J shed 2 bases, with 12 bases lying between them. The CDR3 sequence is 13 residues long. CDR1 and CDR2 (germline): MNHNS, SASEGT. This CDR3 is CATAWVAYNEQFF. CDR3 DNA: TGTGCCACAGCCTGGGTTGCCTACAATGAGCAGTTCTTC.

This clonotype has just one count. The chain recombines TRBV19 with TRBJ2-7; D might be TRBD1 (5 bases). The length of the CDR3 is 13 residues. Germline lookup yields CDR1 LNHDA and CDR2 SQIVND (reference sequence). V lost 6 bases and J lost 4, with 13 bases in between. The CDR3 region has the DNA TGTGCCAGTAGCAACGGACATGTTTACGAGCAGTACTTC. It is translated as CASSNGHVYEQYF. Full variable domain (remainder filled in from reference TRBV19 and TRBJ2-7): DGGITQSPKYLFRKEGQNVTLSCEQNLNHDAMYWYRQDPGQGLRLIYYSQIVNDFQKGDIAEGYSVSREKKESFPLTVTSAQKNPTAFYLCASSNGHVYEQYFGPGTRLTVT.

This clonotype came up a few times. At one boundary the junction diverges from the germline segment, which might be a read error. V is TRBV7-7 and J is TRBJ2-3; D unresolved. Germline CDR1 and CDR2: SSHAT and FNYEAQ (reference sequence). This CDR3 is built from 13 residues. In DNA, the CDR3 is TGTGCTAGCAGCCCGACACCATCAGATACGCAGTATTTT. It is translated as CASSPTPSDTQYF. The complete variable domain, with remaining parts taken from reference TRBV7-7 and TRBJ2-3, reads GAGVSQSPRYKVTKRGQDVTLRCDPISSHATLYWYQQALGQGPEFLTYFNYEAQPDKSGLPSDRFSAERPEGSISTLTIQRTEQRDSAMYRCASSPTPSDTQYFGPGTRLTVL.

This clonotype appeared many times. The CDR3 loop reads CASSFVGQGGYTF. Written as DNA, the CDR3 is TGTGCCAGCAGTTTTGTGGGACAAGGAGGCTACACCTTC. V usage is TRBV12-3 or TRBV12-4 and J usage is TRBJ1-2; D is possibly TRBD1 (6 bases). This CDR3 has 13 residues. Trimming pared 3 bases from V and 8 bases from J, leaving 13 bases between.

Concerning this clonotype: An end of the junction does not agree with germline; a read error may underlie this. This chain joins TRBV6-5 and TRBJ1-4; possible D gene TRBD1, 5 bases. CDR1 is MNHEY and CDR2 is SVGAGI in the germline V gene. The CDR3 is 16 residues long. CDR3 residues: CASSYGTPATNENLFF. The DNA of the CDR3 is TGTGCCAGCAGCTACGGGACCCCGGCAACTAATGAAAATCTGTTTTTT.

This sequence joins TRBV12-3 or TRBV12-4 and TRBJ2-5, with 7 nucleotides matching TRBD2. The CDR3 is made up of 17 amino acids. V dropped 0 bases and J dropped 1; count of bases not matched to a gene: 8. CDR3 in DNA: TGTGCCAGCAGTTTAGCGACGGCTAGCGGCTTCCAAGAGACCCAGTACTTC. It translates to CASSLATASGFQETQYF.